The 31 T cell receptor beta chains listed next were all sequenced from one sample in a study of cytomegalovirus exposure and HLA in healthy donors. Primers included in the PCR were 60 Vbeta and 13 Jbeta primers. The table came from immunoSEQ multiplex PCR; TCRdb's copy has only in-frame clones and leaves some out. The table lists roughly 190,000 clones. The source material was PBMCs. These receptors all come from a man aged 25-45 years in good health and CMV-seronegative.

The J gene is TRBJ1-5, the V gene TRBV18, with 7 bases that match TRBD1. Losses at the gene ends were 2 bases for V and 6 bases for J; bases not matched to a gene: 7. The CDR3 runs to 15 residues. From germline, CDR1 is KGHSH and CDR2 LQKENI. In DNA, the CDR3 is TGTGCCAGCTCACCAGCCAACAGGGGCGGTCAGCCCCAGCATTTT. The encoded protein is CASSPANRGGQPQHF.

The chain carries TRBV18 and TRBJ2-3; 7 nucleotides line up with TRBD2. Trimming at V came to 1 base and at J to 0 bases, leaving 10 bases not matched to a gene. This CDR3 spans 18 amino acids. Germline-derived CDR1 and CDR2 are KGHSH and LQKENI. The CDR3 region is CASSPRSASGTSTDTQYF. As DNA, the CDR3 is TGTGCCAGCTCACCACGATCGGCTAGCGGAACTAGCACAGATACGCAGTATTTT.

The V gene is TRBV28, the J gene TRBJ1-2; 8 bases agree with TRBD1. The CDR3 loop spans 14 amino acids. Per the germline V gene, CDR1 is MDHEN and CDR2 is SYDVKM. Losses at the gene ends were 6 bases for V and 3 bases for J; bases not matched to a gene: 6. The CDR3 loop is CASSRGLGDYGYTF. CDR3 bases: TGTGCCAGCAGCAGGGGGCTAGGAGACTATGGCTACACCTTC.

The chain couples TRBV7-6 to TRBJ1-4; D not resolved. V lost 4 bases and J 3 bases, leaving 15 bases between the germline ends. Germline loops: CDR1 SGHVS, CDR2 FNYEAQ. The CDR3 is 16 residues long. This CDR3 reads CASSSRVGRANEKLFF. In DNA, the CDR3 is TGTGCCAGCAGCTCGCGGGTTGGCAGAGCTAATGAAAAACTGTTTTTT.

V usage is TRBV19 and J usage is TRBJ1-1; 8 bases map to TRBD1. CDR3 size: 15 residues. The germline CDR1 and CDR2 sequences are LNHDA and SQIVND (reference sequence). Germline trimming cut 1 base from V and 4 bases from J; bases unmatched to any gene: 5. CDR3: CASSIATGGGTEAFF. DNA of the CDR3: TGTGCCAGTAGTATAGCTACAGGGGGAGGCACTGAAGCTTTCTTT.

The chain carries TRBV4-1 and TRBJ2-7, with D tentatively TRBD2 (5 bases). CDR1 MGHRA and CDR2 YSYEKL come from the germline V gene. The V gene lost 0 bases and the J gene lost 1 base, with 7 bases spanning the gap. The CDR3 is 14 residues long. The CDR3 protein is CASSQDPGSYEQYF. The CDR3 DNA sequence: TGCGCCAGCAGCCAAGATCCGGGATCCTACGAGCAGTACTTC.

The chain joins TRBV11-3 to TRBJ2-1; tentative D call: TRBD2 (6 bases). The CDR3 length is 14 residues. Germline V gene data show CDR1 as SGHNT and CDR2 as YENEEA. V was pared by 1 base and J by 8 bases, with 12 bases between. As DNA, the CDR3 is TGTGCCAGCAGCTTAGGCGGGGACTCGGATGAGCAGTTCTTC. This codes for CASSLGGDSDEQFF.

V and J are TRBV4-3 and TRBJ1-3; D uncertain. CDR3 length: 15 amino acids. Trimming left V 4 bases short and J 0 bases short, with 10 bases between. Germline loops: CDR1 LGHNA, CDR2 YSLEER. The CDR3 DNA reads as TGCGCCAGCAGCCCCGAGCCCTTCTCTGGAAACACCATATATTTT. Translated, it gives CASSPEPFSGNTIYF.

This chain connects TRBV6-6 to TRBJ2-7; TRBD2 is a possible D gene (5 bases). This CDR3 has 13 residues. The V gene lost 4 bases and the J gene lost 3 bases, with 10 bases spanning the gap. The germline V gene encodes CDR1 MNHNY and CDR2 SVGAGI (reference sequence). CDR3 in DNA: TGTGCCAGCAGTTCCTCGAGGGTCTACGAGCAGTACTTC. The encoded protein is CASSSSRVYEQYF.

This rearrangement joins TRBV5-1 to TRBJ2-3; 7 positions match TRBD1. Germline V gene data show CDR1 as SGHRS and CDR2 as YFSETQ. Germline trimming cut 5 bases from V and 2 bases from J; bases unmatched to any gene: 8. The CDR3 is 15 residues long. The CDR3 loop reads CASRPRTGDTDTQYF. CDR3 nucleotide sequence: TGCGCCAGCAGACCCCGGACAGGAGACACAGATACGCAGTATTTT.

This chain links TRBV18 with TRBJ2-7, with D tentatively TRBD1 (5 bases). Germline V lookup: CDR1 KGHSH, CDR2 LQKENI. The CDR3 has 13 amino acids. V was shortened by 5 bases and J by 4 bases, with 12 bases between the two germline ends. In DNA form, the CDR3 reads TGTGCCAGCTCAAAACCAGGGCAATACGAGCAGTACTTC. Residues: CASSKPGQYEQYF.

The chain is built from TRBV18 and TRBJ2-7, with 7 bases that match TRBD1. V shed 0 bases and J 3 bases; nucleotides not matched to a gene: 8. The CDR3 runs to 16 residues. In germline, CDR1 is KGHSH, CDR2 LQKENI. CDR3 sequence reads: CASSPPRLGTDYEQYF. As DNA, the CDR3 is TGTGCCAGCTCACCACCGAGGTTAGGGACAGACTACGAGCAGTACTTC.

This chain joins TRBV11-3 and TRBJ2-5, with 11 bases that match TRBD2. Germline V CDR1 and CDR2: SGHNT, YENEEA. The CDR3 sequence is 18 residues long. Trimming took 0 bases from V and 4 from J; bases not matched to a gene: 10. The CDR3, as DNA: TGTGCCAGCAGCTTAGATCCCGCCCTAGCGGGGGGACGAGAGACCCAGTACTTC. Protein product: CASSLDPALAGGRETQYF.

The gene calls are TRBV6-5 and TRBJ1-3, with D unresolved. V was shortened by 2 bases and J by 0 bases, with 8 bases between the two germline ends. CDR3 length: 15 residues. CDR1 is MNHEY and CDR2 is SVGAGI in the germline V gene. This chain's CDR3 is CASSYGGLSGNTIYF. The CDR3, as DNA: TGTGCCAGCAGTTACGGCGGCCTCTCTGGAAACACCATATATTTT.

This chain joins TRBV11-2 and TRBJ1-2; 8 nucleotides align to TRBD1. CDR3 length equals 14 residues. Germline trimming cut 4 bases from V and 4 bases from J; bases unmatched to any gene: 5. Germline CDR1 and CDR2: SGHAT and FQNNGV. The CDR3 coding sequence is TGTGCCAGCAGCTCCGGGACAGGAGCCTATGGCTACACCTTC. It yields the protein CASSSGTGAYGYTF. Based on the CDR3 plus reference TRBV11-2 and TRBJ1-2, the full variable domain is EAGVAQSPRYKIIEKRQSVAFWCNPISGHATLYWYQQILGQGPKLLIQFQNNGVVDDSQLPKDRFSAERLKGVDSTLKIQPAKLEDSAVYLCASSSGTGAYGYTFGSGTRLTVV.

CDR3 in amino acids: CASSLMGGLEAFF. DNA of the CDR3: TGTGCCAGCAGCCTAATGGGAGGGCTGGAAGCTTTCTTT. This chain links TRBV27 with TRBJ1-1; D remains unclear. Trimming cost V 6 bases and J 8 bases, with 16 bases left between them. Germline V CDR1 and CDR2: MNHEY, SMNVEV (reference sequence). The CDR3 has 13 residues.

The chain employs TRBV6-5 and TRBJ1-2, with D perhaps TRBD1 (5 bases). CDR3 length: 15 amino acids. The germline V and J ends were trimmed by 0 bases and 5 bases, with 13 bases remaining between them. Germline CDR1 reads MNHEY; CDR2 reads SVGAGI. For the CDR3, the DNA is TGTGCCAGCAGTTACTCAGGGGCGGATTTATATGGCTACACCTTC. This encodes CASSYSGADLYGYTF.

The V call is TRBV15, the J call TRBJ2-2, with 12 bases that match TRBD2. V lost 0 bases to trimming and J lost 0 bases; unmatched junction nucleotides: 8. CDR3 length equals 20 residues. Germline assignment: CDR1 LNHNV and CDR2 YYDKDF (reference sequence). CDR3 DNA sequence: TGTGCCACCAGCAGAGATGCCTTACTAGCGGGGGGTTCGAACACCGGGGAGCTGTTTTTT. Protein: CATSRDALLAGGSNTGELFF.

The gene calls are TRBV4-3 and TRBJ1-4, with 9 bases lining up with TRBD1. The CDR3 contains 16 residues. V shed 4 bases and J 1 base; nucleotides not matched to a gene: 4. Germline assignment: CDR1 LGHNA and CDR2 YSLEER. CDR3 sequence reads: CASSRDRVVTNEKLFF. As DNA, the CDR3 is TGCGCCAGCAGCCGGGACAGGGTTGTAACTAATGAAAAACTGTTTTTT.

The chain recombines TRBV6-4 with TRBJ2-3; D not resolved. Germline V lookup: CDR1 MRHNA, CDR2 SNTAGT. The CDR3 is made up of 14 amino acids. V lost 0 bases and J 0 bases, leaving 4 bases between the germline ends. The CDR3 nucleotides read TGTGCCAGCAGTGACTCCGGGAGCACAGATACGCAGTATTTT. This codes for CASSDSGSTDTQYF.

The chain combines TRBV19 with TRBJ2-1; 10 bases are a match to TRBD2. V gave up 7 bases and J gave up 0 bases; unmatched junction bases: 3. Germline values: CDR1 LNHDA, CDR2 SQIVND (reference sequence). This CDR3 comprises 15 residues. The CDR3 loop reads CASTRTSGSYNEQFF. For the CDR3, the DNA is TGTGCCAGTACCCGGACTAGCGGCTCCTACAATGAGCAGTTCTTC. Based on the CDR3 plus reference TRBV19 and TRBJ2-1, the full variable domain is DGGITQSPKYLFRKEGQNVTLSCEQNLNHDAMYWYRQDPGQGLRLIYYSQIVNDFQKGDIAEGYSVSREKKESFPLTVTSAQKNPTAFYLCASTRTSGSYNEQFFGPGTRLTVL.

The chain links TRBV5-1 to TRBJ2-7, with TRBD1 matching 12 bases. Germline CDR1 reads SGHRS; CDR2 reads YFSETQ. This CDR3 is built from 17 residues. The ends lost 4 bases at V and 6 bases at J; junction bases unmatched: 14. Here the CDR3 reads CASSMASVGTGGFEQYF. The CDR3 DNA is TGCGCCAGCAGCATGGCCTCCGTAGGGACAGGGGGCTTCGAGCAGTACTTC.

The CDR3 spells CASFRCVARSNQPQHF. Written as DNA, the CDR3 is TGCGCCAGCTTTAGGTGTGTAGCTCGTAGCAATCAGCCCCAGCATTTT. The rearrangement links TRBV10-2 to TRBJ1-5; the D is unclear. Trimming took 8 bases from V and 0 from J, leaving 17 bases between them. The CDR3 loop spans 16 amino acids. Germline loops: CDR1 WSHSY, CDR2 SAAADI.

This chain's CDR3 is CAISGGDSESYEQYF. The CDR3 nucleotides are TGTGCCATCAGTGGGGGGGACAGCGAATCCTACGAGCAGTACTTC. The chain combines TRBV10-3 with TRBJ2-7; tentative D call: TRBD1 (7 bases). Per the germline V gene, CDR1 is ENHRY and CDR2 is SYGVKD. The CDR3 covers 15 residues. V was pared by 4 bases and J by 1 base, with 14 bases between.

The chain links TRBV10-3 to TRBJ1-1, with D perhaps TRBD1 (6 bases). The germline V gene has CDR1 ENHRY and CDR2 SYGVKD. This CDR3 comprises 16 residues. Trimming took off 8 bases at V and 1 base at J, with 20 bases between the two ends. CDR3 sequence reads: CAIRRQVYPQNTEAFF. CDR3 sequence (DNA): TGTGCCATCCGGCGACAGGTTTACCCTCAGAACACTGAAGCTTTCTTT.

This chain connects TRBV4-2 to TRBJ2-3; TRBD2 agrees at 10 bases. The CDR3 runs 17 residues. V shed 5 bases and J 2 bases; nucleotides not matched to a gene: 10. Germline CDR1 LGHNA, CDR2 YNFKEQ. This chain's CDR3 is CASSSRSLAGVTDTQYF. CDR3 in DNA: TGTGCCAGCAGCTCCCGCTCTCTAGCGGGGGTCACAGATACGCAGTATTTT.

The chain links TRBV28 to TRBJ2-7, with 12 bases aligning to TRBD1. Per the germline V gene, CDR1 is MDHEN and CDR2 is SYDVKM. The CDR3 has 15 amino acids. With 2 bases clipped from V and 7 bases from J, the junction kept 6 bases outside the gene matches. CDR3 region: CASSLGDRGLREQYF. In nucleotides, the CDR3 is TGTGCCAGCAGTTTAGGGGACAGGGGGCTTCGGGAGCAGTACTTC.

The CDR3 region is CASSSATSWQLQYF. The CDR3 DNA reads TGTGCCAGCAGCTCCGCTACTAGTTGGCAACTGCAGTACTTC. This chain uses TRBV5-6 with TRBJ2-7; the D gene is possibly TRBD2 (5 bases). The germline gives CDR1 SGHDT, CDR2 YYEEEE. The CDR3 has 14 residues. V lost 3 bases, J lost 9 bases, and 19 bases lay in between.

This chain uses TRBV30 with TRBJ1-2; a weak D match, TRBD1 (6 bases). V was shortened by 4 bases and J by 4 bases, with 13 bases between the two germline ends. This CDR3 comprises 13 residues. Per germline, CDR1 GTSNPN and CDR2 SVGIG (reference sequence). The DNA for the CDR3 is TGTGCCTGGATATCGGACAGAACCTATGGCTACACCTTC. This translates into CAWISDRTYGYTF.

The gene calls are TRBV19 and TRBJ2-4, with a weak D call TRBD1 (6 bases). The CDR3 length is 18 residues. Trimming stripped 7 bases from V and 9 bases from J, with 31 bases between. Germline V gene lookup returns CDR1 LNHDA and CDR2 SQIVND (reference sequence). CDR3 sequence reads: CASTPTGSLPDQGSIQYF. As DNA, the CDR3 is TGTGCCAGTACCCCAACAGGGTCCTTACCAGATCAGGGGAGCATTCAGTACTTC.

Turning to this clone: Other DNA sequences of this sample code for an identical CDR3. The chain couples TRBV7-9 to TRBJ1-1; D not resolved. Germline V CDR1 and CDR2: SEHNR, FQNEAQ (reference sequence). V shed 1 base and J shed 2 bases, with 5 bases lying between them. The CDR3 covers 13 residues. The CDR3 DNA reads TGTGCCAGCAGCTTAGGAGAAAACACTGAAGCTTTCTTT. Residues: CASSLGENTEAFF. The whole variable domain, filled in from reference TRBV7-9 and TRBJ1-1, reads DTGVSQNPRHKITKRGQNVTFRCDPISEHNRLYWYRQTLGQGPEFLTYFQNEAQLEKSRLLSDRFSAERPKGSFSTLEIQRTEQGDSAMYLCASSLGENTEAFFGQGTRLTVV.